The TCR beta chain under discussion was sequenced for a study of shared clonotypes between healthy human individuals. Germline CDR1 SGDLS, CDR2 YYNGEE. With 4 bases removed from V and 0 bases from J, the gap between germline ends came to 6 bases. The CDR3 covers 13 residues. The data were produced by immunoSEQ multiplex PCR, yet TCRdb's version contains in-frame clones alone and is incomplete. The table has roughly 530,000 clones, 96% seen once. Nashville, Tennessee was home to all donors, who were Caucasian adults. The genes are TRBV9 and TRBJ2-3, with D hard to call. Sequenced material: naive CD4+ T cells sorted from blood. Subset defined: CD45RA+ positively selected. The clonotype was recovered from a woman aged 25-40 years in good health. In nucleotides, the CDR3 is TGTGCCAGCAGCATCACGAGCACAGATACGCAGTATTTT. The encoded protein is CASSITSTDTQYF.